The entry that follows covers one T cell receptor beta chain sequence. Its antigen remains unidentified. The sample is drawn from a study of blood T cells in healthy people across ages. Healthy Russian Caucasian donors spanned ages roughly 6 to 90 years. Study outcomes and limitations: Samples with more naive T cells showed higher observed beta diversity. Older age went with lower TCR beta diversity per million T cells, in a roughly linear way.

Using a J-beta primer mix together with a sample-barcoded 5' primer, a second PCR was run for roughly 6 to 12 cycles. Every sample returned 2.5 million or more CDR3-containing paired-end reads. Using its own MiXCR run on the 5' RACE reads, TCRdb lists one record per CDR3 protein. The sample contains 550,000 to 650,000 distinct CDR3 sequences, about 30% of which appear only once. The sequence derives from a woman aged 80 or older in good health. The sequenced material came from blood.

DNA of the CDR3: TGTGCCACCAGCATAAGGACAGCAACTAATGAAAAACTGTTTTTT. This gives the protein CATSIRTATNEKLFF. The chain recombines TRBV15 with TRBJ1-4; TRBD1 might be the D (6 bases). Germline assignment: CDR1 LNHNV and CDR2 YYDKDF (reference sequence). The CDR3 is 15 amino acids. V lost 4 bases and J lost 0, with 9 bases in between.